Listed below are T cell receptor beta chains from one sample, sequenced in a study of blood T cell repertoires in COVID-19. Produced via immunoSEQ multiplex PCR; TCRdb's table is partial and in-frame only. Counted here are 70,000 or so clones, approximately 86% occurring once; the ten biggest clones make up approximately 15%. Sequencing was performed on peripheral blood. These receptors originate from a man aged 35 to 55 with COVID-19, enrolled during active disease. The CDR3 runs from the conserved cysteine through the conserved F or W. A D gene is named only where the DNA matches it firmly. Clone size is shown for a subset of rows, as once, few, many or a class of expanded clone.

D gene	J gene	clone size	V gene	CDR3 protein	CDR3 DNA
TRBD1	TRBJ1-2	-	TRBV6-5	CATIRTGLSGYTF	TGTGCCACCATACGGACAGGCCTATCTGGCTACACCTTC
TRBD1	TRBJ2-7	-	TRBV29-1	CSAAGQGGSYEQYF	TGCAGCGCGGCGGGACAGGGAGGCTCCTACGAGCAGTACTTC
-	TRBJ1-1	-	TRBV3-1/TRBV3-2	CATVGVGTEAFF	TGTGCCACCGTAGGAGTGGGCACTGAAGCTTTCTTT
-	TRBJ2-5	-	TRBV9	CASSVAVSGEQETQYF	TGTGCCAGCAGCGTAGCTGTAAGCGGAGAACAAGAGACCCAGTACTTC
-	TRBJ2-6	-	TRBV5-8	CASSFFLQSLAGANVLTF	TGTGCCAGCAGCTTTTTTCTACAGTCCCTTGCTGGGGCCAACGTCCTGACTTTC
-	TRBJ1-3	-	TRBV2	CASLPGGGFSGNTIYF	TGTGCCAGCCTCCCGGGTGGGGGGTTCTCTGGAAACACCATATATTTT
-	TRBJ1-4	-	TRBV12-3/TRBV12-4	CATNRGLGEKLFF	TGTGCCACTAATAGGGGCCTGGGGGAAAAACTGTTTTTT
-	TRBJ2-7	once	TRBV7-6	CASSKPPGKYF	TGTGCCAGCAGCAAACCCCCAGGGAAGTACTTC
TRBD1	TRBJ1-4	-	TRBV25-1	CASSGDSRLMELFF	TGTGCCAGCAGTGGGGACAGCCGTCTTATGGAACTGTTTTTT
TRBD1	TRBJ2-7	-	TRBV28	CASSPGQSYEQYF	TGTGCCAGCAGTCCGGGACAGTCCTACGAGCAGTACTTC
TRBD2	TRBJ2-7	-	TRBV18	CASSRAGGSYEQYF	TGTGCCAGCTCACGCGCGGGGGGGTCCTACGAGCAGTACTTC
TRBD1	TRBJ2-7	once	TRBV30	CAWARTGVSYEQYF	TGTGCCTGGGCCCGGACAGGGGTATCCTACGAGCAGTACTTC
TRBD1	TRBJ1-5	-	TRBV28	CASSSGTGVGQPQHF	TGTGCCAGCAGTTCCGGGACAGGGGTAGGTCAGCCCCAGCATTTT
-	TRBJ2-1	-	TRBV7-2	CASSFITDNEQFF	TGTGCCAGCAGCTTCATCACAGACAATGAGCAGTTCTTC
-	TRBJ1-6	once	TRBV4-1	CASSQEDRTPLHF	TGCGCCAGCAGCCAAGAAGACAGAACACCCCTCCACTTT
TRBD2	TRBJ2-5	-	TRBV10-2	CASSGWTGTSGAETQYF	TGCGCCAGCAGTGGATGGACGGGGACTAGCGGGGCTGAGACCCAGTACTTC
-	TRBJ1-5	-	TRBV30	CAWSASGDQPQHF	TGTGCCTGGAGTGCATCAGGGGATCAGCCCCAGCATTTT
TRBD2	TRBJ2-1	once	TRBV10-3	CAISALSGGYNEQFF	TGTGCCATCAGTGCCCTTAGCGGGGGGTACAATGAGCAGTTCTTC
-	TRBJ1-6	-	TRBV6-1	CASSDRSYNSPLHF	TGTGCCAGCAGTGACAGATCCTATAATTCACCCCTCCACTTT
-	TRBJ2-2	-	TRBV18	CASSPNQVRGLQNTGELFF	TGTGCCAGCTCACCAAACCAAGTCAGGGGCCTACAGAACACCGGGGAGCTGTTTTTT
-	TRBJ1-4	-	TRBV6-5	CASSPTGLGEKLFF	TGTGCCAGCAGCCCAACAGGGTTGGGTGAAAAACTGTTTTTT
-	TRBJ1-2	once	TRBV12-3/TRBV12-4	CASRRSGDAGYTF	TGTGCCAGCAGGCGTTCAGGGGATGCTGGCTACACCTTC
TRBD1	TRBJ2-7	-	TRBV11-2	CASSLDMGQGREQYF	TGTGCCAGCAGCTTAGATATGGGACAGGGGAGGGAGCAGTACTTC
-	TRBJ2-1	-	TRBV2	CASSEGMNEQFF	TGTGCCAGCAGTGAAGGTATGAATGAGCAGTTCTTC
-	TRBJ2-3	-	TRBV30	CAWRPGGADTQYF	TGTGCCTGGAGACCGGGGGGCGCAGATACGCAGTATTTT
TRBD2	TRBJ2-3	-	TRBV6-5	CASGAGRGEDTQYF	TGTGCCAGCGGGGCTGGACGGGGGGAAGATACGCAGTATTTT
-	TRBJ1-4	-	TRBV5-4	CASSLGTADEKLFF	TGTGCCAGCAGCTTGGGGACAGCGGATGAAAAACTGTTTTTT
-	TRBJ2-7	few	TRBV6-1	CASSQTGYEQYF	TGTGCCAGCAGTCAGACAGGTTACGAGCAGTACTTC
TRBD2	TRBJ2-3	-	TRBV5-4	CASRKSGVDTQYF	TGTGCCAGCAGGAAGAGCGGGGTCGATACGCAGTATTTT
TRBD2	TRBJ2-5	-	TRBV2	CASSGSLAGGGETQYF	TGTGCCAGCAGTGGTAGTCTAGCGGGGGGTGGGGAGACCCAGTACTTC
TRBD2	TRBJ2-3	-	TRBV18	CASSPNLAGGPDTQYF	TGTGCCAGCTCACCGAATCTAGCGGGGGGGCCCGATACGCAGTATTTT
-	TRBJ2-7	once	TRBV27	CASSPRGAGRGRSYEQYF	TGTGCCAGCAGTCCCCGTGGAGCGGGCAGAGGGCGCTCCTACGAGCAGTACTTC
-	TRBJ1-1	once	TRBV28	CASSLPQGRGAEAFF	TGTGCCAGCAGTTTGCCCCAAGGCAGGGGTGCTGAAGCTTTCTTT
-	TRBJ2-7	-	TRBV5-6	CASSLSGGSYEQYF	TGTGCCAGCAGCTTGAGCGGCGGCTCCTACGAGCAGTACTTC
TRBD1	TRBJ2-5	-	TRBV5-1	CASSQGTGQETQYF	TGCGCCAGCAGCCAAGGGACAGGCCAAGAGACCCAGTACTTC
TRBD2	TRBJ2-7	-	TRBV3-1/TRBV3-2	CASSQESGGYEQYF	TGTGCCAGCAGCCAAGAAAGCGGGGGGTACGAGCAGTACTTC
-	TRBJ1-4	once	TRBV3-1/TRBV3-2	CASSQGLEKLFF	TGTGCCAGCAGCCAAGGTCTTGAAAAACTGTTTTTT
TRBD1	TRBJ2-7	-	TRBV19	CASSPGTVREQYF	TGTGCCAGTAGTCCCGGGACAGTACGCGAGCAGTACTTC
-	TRBJ1-2	few	TRBV6-5	CASTIGGAVNGYTF	TGTGCCAGCACGATCGGAGGGGCGGTAAATGGCTACACCTTC
TRBD1	TRBJ1-1	-	TRBV28	CASITGQGNTKAFF	TGTGCCAGCATTACTGGACAGGGGAACACTAAAGCTTTCTTT
TRBD2	TRBJ2-3	-	TRBV28	CASISGGAADTQYF	TGTGCCAGCATAAGCGGGGGGGCGGCAGATACGCAGTATTTT
-	TRBJ2-7	-	TRBV20-1	CSALVSYEQYF	TGCAGTGCCCTCGTTTCCTACGAGCAGTACTTC
TRBD2	TRBJ2-1	-	TRBV7-9	CASSSLAGPYNEQFF	TGTGCCAGCAGCTCTCTAGCGGGGCCCTACAATGAGCAGTTCTTC
TRBD2	TRBJ2-3	-	TRBV9	CASSVATAGGSDTQYF	TGTGCCAGCAGCGTAGCTACGGCGGGGGGCTCAGATACGCAGTATTTT
TRBD1	TRBJ2-3	-	TRBV6-4	CASRGPGTGADTQYF	TGTGCCAGCAGGGGGCCCGGGACAGGGGCAGATACGCAGTATTTT
-	TRBJ2-1	-	TRBV5-1	CASSLVAHGEQFF	TGCGCCAGCAGCTTGGTAGCCCACGGTGAGCAGTTCTTC
-	TRBJ2-3	-	TRBV15	CATSVPGSTQYF	TGTGCCACCAGCGTACCGGGTTCTACGCAGTATTTT
-	TRBJ2-7	-	TRBV6-5	CASSYVDSRAHEQYF	TGTGCCAGCAGTTACGTCGACAGTCGGGCCCACGAGCAGTACTTC
-	TRBJ1-5	few	TRBV19	CASSMAGFNQPQHF	TGTGCCAGTAGTATGGCGGGGTTCAATCAGCCCCAGCATTTT
-	TRBJ2-1	-	TRBV5-1	CASSLFSEGANEQFF	TGCGCCAGCAGCTTGTTTTCGGAGGGGGCCAATGAGCAGTTCTTC
-	TRBJ2-5	-	TRBV7-7	CASSPVGPGDETQYF	TGTGCCAGCAGCCCAGTTGGGCCAGGGGATGAGACCCAGTACTTC
TRBD1	TRBJ1-3	-	TRBV19	CASSIAPPGTGGLATIYF	TGTGCCAGTAGTATAGCCCCACCCGGGACAGGGGGTCTGGCCACCATATATTTT
-	TRBJ2-3	-	TRBV29-1	CSAKGRGASTDTQYF	TGCAGCGCCAAAGGACGGGGGGCTAGCACAGATACGCAGTATTTT
-	TRBJ2-2	-	TRBV3-1/TRBV3-2	CASSPRGNTGELFF	TGTGCCAGCAGCCCCCGAGGAAACACCGGGGAGCTGTTTTTT
TRBD1	TRBJ1-2	-	TRBV19	CASTRAEEQGAYGYTF	TGTGCCAGTACCCGAGCGGAGGAACAGGGGGCCTATGGCTACACCTTC
-	TRBJ1-1	-	TRBV29-1	CSVVRHLNTEAFF	TGCAGCGTTGTCAGACACCTTAACACTGAAGCTTTCTTT
TRBD1	TRBJ2-4	-	TRBV7-9	CASRRGQGGNIQYF	TGTGCCAGCAGAAGGGGACAGGGAGGAAACATTCAGTACTTC
-	TRBJ1-1	-	TRBV7-9	CASSILNRDTEAFF	TGTGCCAGCAGCATATTAAACAGAGACACTGAAGCTTTCTTT
TRBD1	TRBJ2-5	-	TRBV5-1	CASSWTGGSETQYF	TGCGCCAGCAGCTGGACAGGGGGCTCAGAGACCCAGTACTTC
-	TRBJ1-4	once	TRBV19	CASSIGGSLNEKLFF	TGTGCCAGTAGTATCGGCGGCAGCCTAAATGAAAAACTGTTTTTT